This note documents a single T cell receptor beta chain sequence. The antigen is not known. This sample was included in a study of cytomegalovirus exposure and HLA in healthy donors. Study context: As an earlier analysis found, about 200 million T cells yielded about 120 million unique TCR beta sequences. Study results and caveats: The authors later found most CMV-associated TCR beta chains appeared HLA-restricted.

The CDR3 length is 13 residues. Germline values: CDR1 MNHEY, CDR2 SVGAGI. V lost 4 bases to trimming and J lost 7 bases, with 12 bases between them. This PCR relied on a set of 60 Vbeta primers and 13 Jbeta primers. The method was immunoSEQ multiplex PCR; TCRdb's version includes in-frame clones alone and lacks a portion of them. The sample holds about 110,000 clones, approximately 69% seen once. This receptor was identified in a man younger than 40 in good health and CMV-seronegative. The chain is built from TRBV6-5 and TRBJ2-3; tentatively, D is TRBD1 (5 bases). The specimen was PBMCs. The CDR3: CASSLLSGNTQYF. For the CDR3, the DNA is TGTGCCAGCAGTTTGCTATCAGGGAATACGCAGTATTTT.